This T cell receptor beta chain was captured by sequencing in a study of T cell responses to AZD1222 COVID-19 vaccine. The overall study: Second-dose groups at about 4 or about 12 weeks were pooled.

Germline values: CDR1 SGHRS, CDR2 YFSETQ. The CDR3 has 14 residues. J gave up 5 bases and V 3 bases, and 7 bases lay outside the gene matches. Assay: immunoSEQ multiplex PCR; the TCRdb copy retains only in-frame clones and omits some. Of about 86,000 clones listed, more than 75% are singletons. Turning to this clone: The antigen remains unidentified.

Study conclusions and caveats: The sample set comprised mostly white British donors with more females, and clonal diversity was possibly underestimated. Repertoires were collected only later (after the peak T cell response had occurred). Nearly half of spike-specific TCRs reportedly go after variant regions that carry no mutations.

The chain links TRBV5-1 to TRBJ2-5, with 7 bases that match TRBD1. This clonotype originated in an adult in good health. The material was peripheral blood, obtained on day 0 of AZD1222 vaccination. The CDR3 sequence: CASSSQGIGETQYF. The CDR3 bases are TGCGCCAGCAGCTCACAGGGGATAGGTGAGACCCAGTACTTC.